The rows below give T cell receptor beta chains drawn from one sample of a study of PD-L1 blockade in urothelial cancer. Only in-frame clones appear in the TCRdb table, and some are missing; sequencing was by immunoSEQ multiplex PCR. The profile covers about 50,000 clones, with 84% appearing a single time and over 3% taken by the ten largest. The sequencing used PBMCs, collected around atezolizumab (anti-PD-L1) treatment. These receptors were collected from a man between 65 and 79 years old with urothelial cancer. CDR3s leave out the opening cysteine and the closing phenylalanine or tryptophan.

>TRBV6-1|TRBJ2-3
ASKGREKSTDTQY
>TRBV6-1|TRBJ2-3
ASSPSPAGGQY
>TRBV5-4|TRBJ1-3
ASSASGGSGNTIY
>TRBV10-3|TRBJ2-5
AISSGETQY
>TRBV5-1|TRBJ2-3
ASSLARVGLDTQY
>TRBV28|TRBJ1-1
ASSTVKEGGTLRAF
>TRBV4-1|TRBJ2-7
ASSQDPQGTLAGGSYEQY
>TRBV6-5|TRBJ2-7
ASSYVRQGRNEQY
>TRBV7-9|TRBJ2-1
ASRGGNEQF
>TRBV5-4|TRBJ2-7
ASSLDPTGGSYEQY
>TRBV7-6|TRBJ1-5
ASSLAGGRSNQPQH
>TRBV7-2|TRBJ1-2
ASSSREVLNYGYT
>TRBV7-2|TRBJ2-3
ASSLGGVTDTQY
>TRBV19|TRBJ1-4
ASSIAEKLF
>TRBV28|TRBJ2-5
ASSTGLAGGQETQY
>TRBV5-1|TRBJ2-2
ASSLGPTATGELF
>TRBV27|TRBJ2-1
ASSLGDFPRGEQF
>TRBV2|TRBJ2-1
ASSLTSGEYNEQF
>TRBV18|TRBJ1-3
ASSSGQGPDTIY
>TRBV5-6|TRBJ1-1
ASSFYRVSDTEAF
>TRBV5-4|TRBJ1-6
ASSLDRNRGNSPLH
>TRBV4-3|TRBJ2-7
ASSRRWGQGANEQY
>TRBV5-5|TRBJ2-7
ASSLLVSSYEQY
>TRBV7-5|TRBJ1-2
VRSLGSSGDSRIRGYT
>TRBV6-5|TRBJ2-7
ASSLGLEANEQY
>TRBV2|TRBJ1-1
ASIQGHRTEAF
>TRBV19|TRBJ1-4
ASSTSGDWQEKLF
>TRBV14|TRBJ2-4
ASSQWGERGRLGDIQY
>TRBV11-2|TRBJ2-3
ASSLSSTSGSSTDTQY
>TRBV25-1|TRBJ1-1
ASSSGSYTEAF
>TRBV9|TRBJ2-3
ASSSSGGDTDTQY
>TRBV5-6|TRBJ2-1
ASSLGGREYYEQF
>TRBV2|TRBJ1-3
ASSWTGWFTSGNTIY
>TRBV2|TRBJ1-5
ASSAGTEGGQPQH
>TRBV5-6|TRBJ1-1
ASSFLEANTEAF
>TRBV6-1|TRBJ1-5
ASRLGARNQPQH
>TRBV5-4|TRBJ1-1
ASSQGRNTEAF
>TRBV30|TRBJ1-2
AWSVLGGYHGYT
>TRBV28|TRBJ2-5
ASSPSGGETQY
>TRBV5-6|TRBJ2-1
ASSPTGTLRYNEQF
>TRBV27|TRBJ1-1
ASSFPPNTEAF
>TRBV19|TRBJ2-3
ATRAGDTQY
>TRBV18|TRBJ1-2
ASSPRGGYGYT
>TRBV5-6|TRBJ1-6
ASSQTVNSPLH
>TRBV6-6|TRBJ1-2
ASSLRDNYGYT
>TRBV6-1|TRBJ2-7
ASRFSGGYEQY
>TRBV4-2|TRBJ2-1
ASGLVGSNEQF
>TRBV7-9|TRBJ2-7
ASSLDAGGIGSYEQY
>TRBV27|TRBJ1-1
ASSWGQGLTEAF
>TRBV18|TRBJ1-1
ASSPTVDSPAF
>TRBV7-3|TRBJ2-3
ASSTSGRTADTQY
>TRBV14|TRBJ2-7
ASSRAGTGGYEQY
>TRBV7-2|TRBJ1-2
ASTPVQRAIGYT
>TRBV7-2|TRBJ2-7
ASSGGGPYEQY
>TRBV29-1|TRBJ1-1
SSTVGTANTEAF
>TRBV19|TRBJ2-2
ASKFQRGEAGELF
>TRBV11-2|TRBJ2-2
ASSLISGDRTGELF
>TRBV6-5|TRBJ2-3
ASRTGGTDTQY
>TRBV5-1|TRBJ2-5
ASSFRGETQY